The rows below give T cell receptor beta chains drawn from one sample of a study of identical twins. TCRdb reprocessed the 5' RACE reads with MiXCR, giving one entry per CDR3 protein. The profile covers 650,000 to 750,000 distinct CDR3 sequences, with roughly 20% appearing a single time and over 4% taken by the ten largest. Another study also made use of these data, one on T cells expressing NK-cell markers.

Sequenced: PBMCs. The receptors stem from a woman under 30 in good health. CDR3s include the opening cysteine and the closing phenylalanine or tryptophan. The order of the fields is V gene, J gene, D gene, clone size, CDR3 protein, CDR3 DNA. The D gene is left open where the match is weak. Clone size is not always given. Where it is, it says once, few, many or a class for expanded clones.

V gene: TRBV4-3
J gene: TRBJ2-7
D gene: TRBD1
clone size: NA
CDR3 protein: CASHATNRTGMFDEQYF
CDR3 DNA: TGCGCCAGCCACGCCACCAATAGGACAGGGATGTTCGACGAGCAGTACTTC

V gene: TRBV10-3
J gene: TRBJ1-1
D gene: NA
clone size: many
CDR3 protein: CAINQPSLNTEAFF
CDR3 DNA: TGTGCCATCAATCAACCGAGTTTGAACACTGAAGCTTTCTTT

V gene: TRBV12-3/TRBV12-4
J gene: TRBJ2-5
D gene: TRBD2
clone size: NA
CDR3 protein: CAIRAGSQETQYF
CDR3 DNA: TGTGCCATCCGAGCGGGGTCCCAAGAGACCCAGTACTTC

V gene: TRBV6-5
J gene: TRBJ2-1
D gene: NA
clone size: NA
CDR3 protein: CASSIGGEKQFF
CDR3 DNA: TGTGCCAGCAGCATAGGCGGCGAGAAGCAGTTCTTC

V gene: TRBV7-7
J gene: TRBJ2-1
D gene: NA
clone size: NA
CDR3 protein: CASSFPRGERPQFF
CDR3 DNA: TGTGCCAGCAGCTTCCCCAGGGGGGAACGGCCACAGTTCTTC

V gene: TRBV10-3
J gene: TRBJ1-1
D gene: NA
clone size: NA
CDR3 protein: CAIAVRDTEAFF
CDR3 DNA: TGTGCCATCGCCGTGAGGGACACTGAAGCTTTCTTT

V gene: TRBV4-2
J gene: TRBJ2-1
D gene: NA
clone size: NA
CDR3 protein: CASSPERRADEQFF
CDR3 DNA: TGTGCCAGCAGCCCAGAACGCCGAGCGGATGAGCAGTTCTTC

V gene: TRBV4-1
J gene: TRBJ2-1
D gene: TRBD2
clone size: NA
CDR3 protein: CASSQDGGSGGLGSYNEQFF
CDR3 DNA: TGCGCCAGCAGCCAAGATGGGGGTAGCGGGGGGCTCGGCTCCTACAATGAGCAGTTCTTC

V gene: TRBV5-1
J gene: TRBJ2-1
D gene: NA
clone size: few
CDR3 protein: CASSYRVGNEQFF
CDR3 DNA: TGCGCCAGCAGCTACAGGGTCGGTAATGAGCAGTTCTTC

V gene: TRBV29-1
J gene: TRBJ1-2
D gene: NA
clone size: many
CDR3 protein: CSVAGLGYGYTF
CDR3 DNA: TGCAGCGTTGCGGGGCTCGGGTATGGCTACACCTTC

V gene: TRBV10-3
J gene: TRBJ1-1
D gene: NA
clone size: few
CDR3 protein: CSCSDGYTEAFF
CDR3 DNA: TGCTCCTGCTCCGACGGTTACACTGAAGCTTTCTTT

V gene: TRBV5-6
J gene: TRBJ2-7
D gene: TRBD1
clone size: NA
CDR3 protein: CASSLDSRGRYYEQYF
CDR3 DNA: TGTGCCAGCAGCTTGGATAGCAGGGGGCGGTACTACGAGCAGTACTTC

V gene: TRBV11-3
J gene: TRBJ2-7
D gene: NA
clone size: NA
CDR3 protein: CASSGSGGYEQYF
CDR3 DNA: TGTGCCAGCAGCGGATCAGGAGGATACGAGCAGTACTTC

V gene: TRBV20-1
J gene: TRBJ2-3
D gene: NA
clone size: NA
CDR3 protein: CSASDPLTSTDTQYF
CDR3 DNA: TGCAGTGCTAGTGACCCATTGACTAGCACAGATACGCAGTATTTT

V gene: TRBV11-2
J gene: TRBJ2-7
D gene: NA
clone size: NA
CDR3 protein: CASSLDPVYEQYF
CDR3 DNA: TGTGCCAGCAGCTTAGATCCGGTCTACGAGCAGTACTTC

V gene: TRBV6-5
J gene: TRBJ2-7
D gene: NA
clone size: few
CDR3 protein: CASSYSEQYF
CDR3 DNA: TGTGCCAGCAGTTACTCCGAGCAGTACTTC

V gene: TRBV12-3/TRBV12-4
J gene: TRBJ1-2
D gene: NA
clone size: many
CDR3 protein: CASNKDNRNYGYTF
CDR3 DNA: TGTGCCAGCAATAAAGACAACCGAAACTATGGCTACACCTTC

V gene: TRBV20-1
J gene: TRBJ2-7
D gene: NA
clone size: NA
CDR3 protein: CSARGLLEAYEQYF
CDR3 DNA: TGCAGTGCTAGGGGCCTTCTCGAGGCGTACGAGCAGTACTTC

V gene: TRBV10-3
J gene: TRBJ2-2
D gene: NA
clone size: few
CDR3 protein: CAISESGSTNTGELFF
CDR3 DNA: TGTGCCATCAGTGAGTCGGGCTCTACGAACACCGGGGAGCTGTTTTTT

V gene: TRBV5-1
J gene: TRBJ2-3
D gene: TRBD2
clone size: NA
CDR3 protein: CASSQFRDYTSSITQYF
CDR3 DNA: TGCGCCAGCAGCCAATTCCGGGACTACACCAGCTCGATAACGCAGTATTTT

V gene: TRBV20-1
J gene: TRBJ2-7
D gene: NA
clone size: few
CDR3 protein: CSARDRNYEQYF
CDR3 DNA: TGCAGTGCTAGGGACAGAAACTACGAGCAGTACTTC

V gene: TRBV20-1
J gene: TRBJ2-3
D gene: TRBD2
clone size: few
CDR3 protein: CSAPTSGNTDTQYF
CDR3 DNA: TGCAGTGCTCCGACTAGCGGGAACACAGATACGCAGTATTTT

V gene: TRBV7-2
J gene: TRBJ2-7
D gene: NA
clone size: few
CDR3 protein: CASSLAGQNEQYF
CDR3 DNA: TGTGCCAGCAGCTTAGCGGGCCAGAACGAGCAGTACTTC

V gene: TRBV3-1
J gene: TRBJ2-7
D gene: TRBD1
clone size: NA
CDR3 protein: CASSPTGSVYEQYF
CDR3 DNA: TGTGCCAGCAGCCCGACAGGGTCAGTCTACGAGCAGTACTTC

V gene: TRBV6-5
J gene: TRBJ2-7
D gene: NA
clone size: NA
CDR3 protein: CASSPGQEQYF
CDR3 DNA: TGTGCCAGCAGTCCCGGACAGGAGCAGTACTTC

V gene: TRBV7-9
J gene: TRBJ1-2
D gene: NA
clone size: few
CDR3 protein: CASSLMPGDYGYTF
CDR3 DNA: TGTGCCAGCAGCTTAATGCCCGGGGACTATGGCTACACCTTC

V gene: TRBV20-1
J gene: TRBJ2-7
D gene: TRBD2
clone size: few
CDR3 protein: CSAEAVTSGSNEQYF
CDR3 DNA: TGCAGTGCCGAAGCAGTGACTAGCGGGAGTAACGAGCAGTACTTC

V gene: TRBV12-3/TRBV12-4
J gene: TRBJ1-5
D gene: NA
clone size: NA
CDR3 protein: CASNPWGTRQPQHF
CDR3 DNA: TGTGCCAGCAATCCATGGGGGACGCGGCAGCCCCAGCATTTT

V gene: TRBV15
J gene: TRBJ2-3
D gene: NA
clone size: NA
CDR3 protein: CATSVGPPKGADTQYF
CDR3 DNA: TGTGCCACCAGTGTGGGCCCCCCCAAAGGGGCAGATACGCAGTATTTT

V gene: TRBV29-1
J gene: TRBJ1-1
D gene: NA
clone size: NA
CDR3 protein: CSVDGVTGRTEAFF
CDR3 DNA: TGCAGCGTTGATGGGGTTACAGGGCGAACTGAAGCTTTCTTT

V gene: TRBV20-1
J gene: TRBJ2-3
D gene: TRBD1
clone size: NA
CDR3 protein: CSANRQGATDTQYF
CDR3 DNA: TGCAGTGCTAACCGACAGGGGGCCACAGATACGCAGTATTTT

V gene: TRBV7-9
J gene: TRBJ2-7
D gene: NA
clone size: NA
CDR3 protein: CASSSSDYEQYF
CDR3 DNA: TGTGCCAGCAGCTCGAGTGACTACGAGCAGTACTTC

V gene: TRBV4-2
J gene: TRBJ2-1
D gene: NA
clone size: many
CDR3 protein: CASSQDSEYEQFF
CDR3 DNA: TGTGCCAGCAGCCAAGATTCCGAGTATGAGCAGTTCTTC

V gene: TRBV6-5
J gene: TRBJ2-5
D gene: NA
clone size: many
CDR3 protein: CASSYRDGVRETQYF
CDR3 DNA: TGTGCCAGCAGTTACAGGGACGGGGTCAGAGAGACCCAGTACTTC

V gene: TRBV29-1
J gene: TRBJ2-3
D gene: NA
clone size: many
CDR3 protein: CSVDLQSSDTQYF
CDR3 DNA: TGCAGCGTTGATTTGCAGAGTTCAGATACGCAGTATTTT

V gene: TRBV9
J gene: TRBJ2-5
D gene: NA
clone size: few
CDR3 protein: CASNPGQPQETQYF
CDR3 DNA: TGTGCCAGCAACCCCGGACAGCCTCAAGAGACCCAGTACTTC

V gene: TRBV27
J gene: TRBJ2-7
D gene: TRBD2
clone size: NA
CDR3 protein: CASSLGEGYEQYF
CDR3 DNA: TGTGCCAGCAGTTTAGGGGAGGGTTACGAGCAGTACTTC

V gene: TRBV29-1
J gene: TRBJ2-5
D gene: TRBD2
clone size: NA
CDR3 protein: CSVEIAGVETQYF
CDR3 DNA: TGCAGCGTTGAAATCGCGGGAGTGGAGACCCAGTACTTC

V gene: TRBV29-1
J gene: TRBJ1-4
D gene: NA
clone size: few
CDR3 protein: CSYRGLENEKLFF
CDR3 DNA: TGCAGTTATCGGGGCCTGGAGAATGAAAAACTGTTTTTT

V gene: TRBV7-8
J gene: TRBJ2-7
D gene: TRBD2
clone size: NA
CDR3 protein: CASSSPGRSHEQYF
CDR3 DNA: TGTGCCAGCAGCTCCCCCGGGAGGTCCCACGAGCAGTACTTC

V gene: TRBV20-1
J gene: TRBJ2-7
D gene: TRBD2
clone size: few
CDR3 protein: CSARRTSGVSYEQYF
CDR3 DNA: TGCAGTGCTAGACGGACTAGCGGGGTCTCCTACGAGCAGTACTTC